These 9 T cell receptor beta chains came from one sample sequenced in a study of blood T cell repertoires in COVID-19. Here immunoSEQ multiplex PCR was the method, and the copy in TCRdb shows in-frame clones only, minus some. This table has roughly 88,000 clones, 80% to 85% appearing once. The sequencing input was peripheral blood. Receptor source: a woman older than 75 with active or convalescent COVID-19.

The J gene is TRBJ2-1, the V gene TRBV24-1, with 10 bases identical to TRBD2. The germline gives CDR1 KGHDR, CDR2 SFDVKD. V gave up 3 bases and J gave up 7 bases; unmatched junction bases: 8. This CDR3 is built from 16 residues. CDR3 nucleotides: TGTGCCACCAGTGATCCTAGCGGGGGCCTTGGGAATGAGCAGTTCTTC. Translated: CATSDPSGGLGNEQFF.

The V and J genes are TRBV7-3 and TRBJ1-2, with 9 bases fitting TRBD1. There are 15 residues in the CDR3. Germline lookup yields CDR1 SGHTA and CDR2 FQGTGA. After removal of 4 bases from V and 8 bases from J, the junction contained 11 bases not matched to a gene. CDR3 in amino acids: CASSSAGTGTRGYTF. CDR3 DNA sequence: TGTGCCAGCAGCTCCGCCGGGACAGGGACGCGCGGCTACACCTTC. The full variable domain, completed using reference TRBV7-3 and TRBJ1-2, is GAGVSQTPSNKVTEKGKYVELRCDPISGHTALYWYRQSLGQGPEFLIYFQGTGAADDSGLPNDRFFAVRPEGSVSTLKIQRTERGDSAVYLCASSSAGTGTRGYTFGSGTRLTVV.

The chain couples TRBV12-5 to TRBJ2-7; a possible D gene is TRBD2 (5 bases). V was shortened by 6 bases and J by 3 bases, with 9 bases between the two germline ends. Germline CDR1 reads LGHNT; CDR2 reads FRNRAP. The CDR3 loop spans 12 amino acids. CDR3 nucleotide sequence: TGTGCTAGTGGCTCGGGGAGCTACGAGCAGTACTTC. It is translated as CASGSGSYEQYF. The full variable domain, completed using reference TRBV12-5 and TRBJ2-7, is DARVTQTPRHKVTEMGQEVTMRCQPILGHNTVFWYRQTMMQGLELLAYFRNRAPLDDSGMPKDRFSAEMPDATLATLKIQPSEPRDSAVYFCASGSGSYEQYFGPGTRLTVT.

The V and J genes are TRBV28 and TRBJ1-1; 8 bases match TRBD1. V gave up 3 bases and J gave up 5 bases; unmatched junction bases: 20. The CDR3 spans 19 residues. CDR1 is MDHEN, CDR2 SYDVKM, per germline. This CDR3 reads CASSFPRQGIGAYWTEAFF. In DNA form, the CDR3 reads TGTGCCAGCAGTTTCCCGCGACAGGGGATAGGGGCCTATTGGACTGAAGCTTTCTTT. Combining the CDR3 with reference TRBV28 and TRBJ1-1 gives the whole variable domain DVKVTQSSRYLVKRTGEKVFLECVQDMDHENMFWYRQDPGLGLRLIYFSYDVKMKEKGDIPEGYSVSREKKERFSLILESASTNQTSMYLCASSFPRQGIGAYWTEAFFGQGTRLTVV.

The DNA for the CDR3 is TGTGCCAGCAGCGCACAGGGTCCCGGGGAGCTGTTTTTT. This encodes CASSAQGPGELFF. The rearrangement links TRBV7-3 to TRBJ2-2, with a possible D match to TRBD1 (6 bases). Per the germline V gene, CDR1 is SGHTA and CDR2 is FQGTGA. Trimming removed 5 bases from V and 6 bases from J, with 10 bases in between. CDR3 length: 13 residues. Based on the CDR3 plus reference TRBV7-3 and TRBJ2-2, the full variable domain is GAGVSQTPSNKVTEKGKYVELRCDPISGHTALYWYRQSLGQGPEFLIYFQGTGAADDSGLPNDRFFAVRPEGSVSTLKIQRTERGDSAVYLCASSAQGPGELFFGEGSRLTVL.

The table lists this clone with a few counts. This chain uses TRBV30 with TRBJ1-5; D is perhaps TRBD1 (6 bases). The CDR3 totals 13 residues. Trimming shortened V by 5 bases and J by 7 bases, and 15 bases separated the two germline ends. Germline V CDR1 and CDR2: GTSNPN, SVGIG (reference sequence). The chain's CDR3 is CAWASGDTQPQHF. In DNA, the CDR3 is TGTGCCTGGGCGTCAGGGGATACGCAGCCCCAGCATTTT.

This clone was counted a few times. This rearrangement joins TRBV3-1 (or the pseudogene TRBV3-2) to TRBJ1-1, with D possibly TRBD1 on 5 matching bases. CDR3 length: 14 amino acids. V shed 6 bases and J shed 3 bases, with 14 bases lying between them. Germline lookup yields CDR1 LGHDT and CDR2 YNNKEL (reference sequence). CDR3 in amino acids: CASSLQGWDTEAFF. Written as DNA, the CDR3 is TGTGCCAGCAGTCTTCAGGGCTGGGACACTGAAGCTTTCTTT.

The chain joins TRBV21-1 to TRBJ1-5; no DNA check was done on the table's D call, TRBD1. TRBV21-1 represents a pseudogene. The CDR3 consists of 22 residues. The CDR3 sequence is CASTDRRRAPSPYRDSNQPQHF. CDR3 bases: TGTGCCAGCACAGACAGGCGAAGGGCCCCGAGCCCTTACCGAGATAGCAATCAGCCCCAGCATTTT.

This chain uses TRBV18 with TRBJ1-2, with TRBD1 matching over 7 bases. Per germline, CDR1 KGHSH and CDR2 LQKENI. This CDR3 comprises 15 residues. Trimming at V came to 5 bases and at J to 2 bases, leaving 8 bases not matched to a gene. This chain's CDR3 is CASSGGQSKNYGYTF. The CDR3 DNA reads TGTGCCAGCTCAGGGGGACAGTCCAAAAACTATGGCTACACCTTC.